Listed below are T cell receptor beta chains from one sample, sequenced in a study of blood T cell repertoires in COVID-19. Repertoires were generated with immunoSEQ multiplex PCR, while TCRdb's copy carries only in-frame clones and drops some. The sample includes some 200,000 clones, around 92% of them seen just once. Material for sequencing was PBMCs or T cells enriched from blood (not recorded which). The receptors come from a woman younger than 35 who had recovered from COVID-19. The CDR3 runs from the conserved cysteine through the conserved F or W. A D gene is named only where the DNA matches it firmly.

J,V,D,CDR3
TRBJ2-5,TRBV19,TRBD1,CASSGTGRGETQYF
TRBJ1-3,TRBV9,.,CASSSWGAGNTIYF
TRBJ2-1,TRBV11-2,TRBD2,CASSLRTSYEQFF
TRBJ2-7,TRBV15,TRBD2,CATLKLAGSSYEQYF
TRBJ1-4,TRBV29-1,TRBD1,CSVETRTGGYEKLFF
TRBJ1-3,TRBV5-1,.,CASSLDDRGNTIYF
TRBJ2-1,TRBV6-2/TRBV6-3,TRBD2,CASSSPSSGGIHEQFF
TRBJ1-6,TRBV19,TRBD1,CASSIAGTGLNSPLHF
TRBJ1-5,TRBV12-5,TRBD1,CASGLVLDRGSNQPQHF
TRBJ2-3,TRBV5-1,.,CASSGSESTDTQYF
TRBJ2-1,TRBV30,TRBD2,CAWSSASGGVYNEQFF
TRBJ2-6,TRBV5-8,.,CASSSGVSGANVLTF
TRBJ1-2,TRBV19,.,CASSIQEGNYGYTF
TRBJ1-2,TRBV2,TRBD1,CASPSIDRDDGYTF
TRBJ2-1,TRBV19,.,CASSTGLGYNEQFF
TRBJ1-6,TRBV7-6,.,CASSLGQASSPLHF
TRBJ1-1,TRBV6-5,TRBD1,CASELQGAGGTEAFF
TRBJ1-2,TRBV6-5,TRBD1,CASSTGGGNYGYTF
TRBJ1-5,TRBV6-5,.,CASSYGRAGNQPQHF
TRBJ1-2,TRBV5-1,TRBD1,CASSPGTGQGYTF
TRBJ1-6,TRBV10-3,TRBD1,CAISESRTGGAYNSPLHF
TRBJ2-7,TRBV18,TRBD1,CASSTTGQGPSEQYF
TRBJ2-7,TRBV7-6,TRBD1,CASSLGAGGYEQYF
TRBJ1-5,TRBV15,TRBD1,CATSRRWTGWDNQPQHF
TRBJ1-4,TRBV14,.,CASSQVESRGEKLFF
TRBJ1-1,TRBV28,.,CASSIATVIITEAFF
TRBJ2-3,TRBV30,.,CAWSVVASYRRADTQYF
TRBJ1-3,TRBV5-1,.,CASSSDQGSGNTIYF
TRBJ2-3,TRBV6-5,.,CASSYSGGRTDTQYF
TRBJ2-5,TRBV5-1,TRBD1,CASSREQGGRETQYF
TRBJ2-1,TRBV19,TRBD1,CASSIRGQGAIRSYNEQFF
TRBJ1-4,TRBV7-2,.,CASSLSLNEKLFF
TRBJ1-2,TRBV10-2,TRBD1,CASSGRQGARNYGYTF
TRBJ1-1,TRBV6-5,.,CASSYRTTANTEAFF
TRBJ1-2,TRBV7-9,.,CASSRDYGYTF
TRBJ1-2,TRBV9,.,CASSVGDTPGYGYTF
TRBJ1-6,TRBV4-2,TRBD1,CASSQGTGESSPLHF
TRBJ2-7,TRBV5-6,.,CASSLVRSYEQYF
TRBJ2-1,TRBV9,TRBD2,CASSEGLPAGNEQFF
TRBJ2-3,TRBV9,TRBD1,CASSPLRQGAYTQYF
TRBJ2-7,TRBV7-9,.,CASSLAGGEQYF
TRBJ1-6,TRBV4-1,.,CASSHVRGPLNSPLHF
TRBJ1-2,TRBV6-2/TRBV6-3,.,CASSVDRLNYGYTF
TRBJ1-1,TRBV27,.,CASSSPERATEAFF
TRBJ1-1,TRBV29-1,.,CSVEGTLGTEAFF
TRBJ1-3,TRBV10-3,TRBD1,CAISVGGGAVGNTIYF
TRBJ1-1,TRBV20-1,TRBD1,CSAKQGSEAFF
TRBJ2-5,TRBV11-2,.,CASSLRTENQETQYF
TRBJ1-2,TRBV27,.,CASTMLTGGHYGYTF
TRBJ1-5,TRBV19,.,CASSNRENQPQHF
TRBJ1-6,TRBV7-8,.,CASSGGGRINSPLHF
TRBJ1-4,TRBV2,.,CASSGEFNEKLFF
TRBJ2-7,TRBV5-1,TRBD1,CASSLGGQVSYEQYF
TRBJ1-2,TRBV6-5,.,CASSYQGGRDGYTF
TRBJ1-2,TRBV5-6,.,CASSFWADLGFYGYTF
TRBJ1-5,TRBV4-1,TRBD1,CASSQPGQNQPQHF
TRBJ1-1,TRBV5-4,TRBD1,CASSPEGAGLLDTEAFF
TRBJ2-7,TRBV10-3,.,CAIGGWTELEQYF
TRBJ2-3,TRBV27,TRBD2,CASGGLAGSIGGKDTQYF
TRBJ2-4,TRBV3-1/TRBV3-2,TRBD2,CASSQDSGGAKNIQYF